The 29 T cell receptor beta chains given below trace back to one sample, sequenced in a study of blood T cell repertoires in COVID-19. Produced via immunoSEQ multiplex PCR; TCRdb's table is partial and in-frame only. This repertoire shows roughly 120,000 clones, roughly four fifths found once; its top ten account for roughly 7.9%. Input material: peripheral blood. The receptors were sampled from a human donor in a cohort sampled during active COVID-19.

The chain couples TRBV13 to TRBJ2-7; 9 bases are shared with TRBD1. V lost 5 bases and J lost 3; bases outside the gene matches: 8. Germline values: CDR1 PRHDT, CDR2 FYEKMQ (reference sequence). CDR3 length: 15 residues. The CDR3: CASSNRDRDRYEQYF. Here the CDR3 DNA reads TGTGCCAGCAGCAACCGGGACAGGGACCGCTACGAGCAGTACTTC. Based on the CDR3 plus reference TRBV13 and TRBJ2-7, the full variable domain is AAGVIQSPRHLIKEKRETATLKCYPIPRHDTVYWYQQGPGQDPQFLISFYEKMQSDKGSIPDRFSAQQFSDYHSELNMSSLELGDSALYFCASSNRDRDRYEQYFGPGTRLTVT.

The rearrangement joins TRBV6-5 to TRBJ2-7; 9 positions agree with TRBD1. V shed 4 bases, J shed 3 bases, and the junction held 7 bases outside the gene matches. CDR1 MNHEY and CDR2 SVGAGI come from the germline V gene. The CDR3 contains 15 residues. The CDR3 spells CASSLTGTGLYEQYF. In nucleotides, the CDR3 is TGTGCCAGCAGTTTAACCGGGACAGGGCTCTACGAGCAGTACTTC.

The chain has TRBV20-1 and TRBJ1-2; 9 bases fit TRBD1. Trimming at V came to 5 bases and at J to 6 bases, leaving 1 base not matched to a gene. This CDR3 contains 11 residues. The germline gives CDR1 DFQATT, CDR2 SNEGSKA (reference sequence). CDR3 bases: TGCAGTGCTGGGACAGGGAATGGCTACACCTTC. Translating gives CSAGTGNGYTF.

This clone has a handful of counts. The V and J genes are TRBV2 and TRBJ1-4, with unresolved D. V lost 5 bases to trimming and J lost 6 bases, with 7 bases between them. Germline V gene sequence: CDR1 SNHLY, CDR2 FYNNEI. The CDR3 covers 12 residues. CDR3 residues: CASSILDEKLFF. The CDR3 DNA reads as TGTGCCAGCAGTATACTGGATGAAAAACTGTTTTTT.

This clone appeared a single time. V gene TRBV6-5 combines with J gene TRBJ2-5; the match to TRBD1 covers 9 bases. The germline V gene encodes CDR1 MNHEY and CDR2 SVGAGI. J lost 4 bases, V lost 5 bases, and 8 bases had no gene match. The CDR3 is 15 residues long. This CDR3 reads CASSPDRGSLETQYF. For the CDR3, the DNA is TGTGCCAGCAGTCCGGACAGGGGTTCGTTAGAGACCCAGTACTTC.

This clone was found a few times. V gene TRBV2 combines with J gene TRBJ1-4, with 9 bases aligning to TRBD1. CDR1 SNHLY and CDR2 FYNNEI come from the germline V gene. Losses at the gene ends were 6 bases for V and 8 bases for J; bases not matched to a gene: 1. This CDR3 region has 12 residues. This CDR3 reads CASRGTGEKLFF. DNA of the CDR3: TGTGCCAGCAGGGGGACAGGGGAAAAACTGTTTTTT.

A few counts support this clone. The chain has TRBV11-3 and TRBJ1-6; a possible D gene is TRBD1 (5 bases). Between the trimmed V and J ends, which lost 3 bases and 6 bases, there was a span of 9 bases. The CDR3 covers 14 residues. CDR1 is SGHNT and CDR2 is YENEEA in the germline V gene. The CDR3 bases are TGTGCCAGCAGCTTTCAACAGGTTAATTCACCCCTCCACTTT. Its protein product is CASSFQQVNSPLHF.

The chain carries TRBV3-1 (or the pseudogene TRBV3-2) and TRBJ1-6; possibly TRBD1 for D (5 bases). The germline gives CDR1 LGHDT, CDR2 YNNKEL (reference sequence). Trimming took off 2 bases at V and 0 bases at J, with 11 bases between the two ends. The CDR3 runs to 17 residues. CDR3 region: CASSQQGISSYNSPLHF. CDR3 bases: TGTGCCAGCAGCCAACAGGGAATTAGCTCCTATAATTCACCCCTCCACTTT.

The table lists this clone with a few counts. The chain combines TRBV28 with TRBJ1-1; 8 nucleotides agree with TRBD1. The CDR3 contains 13 residues. Trimming removed 6 bases from V and 7 bases from J; junction bases left unmatched: 7. The germline gives CDR1 MDHEN, CDR2 SYDVKM. The DNA for the CDR3 is TGTGCCAGCAGCCAGACAGGGGTGGATGAAGCTTTCTTT. It yields the protein CASSQTGVDEAFF.

In its sample, this clone was seen a few times. This CDR3 reads CASSIGAGGSGYTF. CDR3 nucleotides: TGTGCCAGTAGTATAGGAGCAGGGGGAAGTGGCTACACCTTC. J is TRBJ1-2 and V is TRBV19, with 7 bases matching TRBD1. Germline lookup yields CDR1 LNHDA and CDR2 SQIVND (reference sequence). The junction had 6 bases not matched to a gene; V was cut back by 1 base and J by 7 bases. CDR3 length: 14 amino acids.

Details on this clone: Mismatch with germline at one junction end may stem from a read error. The V gene is TRBV7-7, the J gene TRBJ2-5; D gene unclear. Looked up from germline, CDR1 is SSHAT and CDR2 is FNYEAQ (reference sequence). The CDR3 sequence is 13 residues long. Here the CDR3 reads CASSLSYQETQYF. In DNA, the CDR3 is TGTGCTAGCAGCCTCTCGTACCAAGAGACCCAGTACTTC.

This clone was seen only a few times. V gene TRBV13 combines with J gene TRBJ2-7; 8 positions match TRBD1. With V trimmed by 6 bases and J by 6 bases, 10 bases remained unmatched. This CDR3 spans 14 amino acids. The germline gives CDR1 PRHDT, CDR2 FYEKMQ (reference sequence). The CDR3 nucleotides read TGTGCCAGCAGTCAGGGGGCGCCCGGGATCGAGCAGTACTTC. The encoded protein is CASSQGAPGIEQYF. Looking up the rest from reference TRBV13 and TRBJ2-7 gives the full variable domain: AAGVIQSPRHLIKEKRETATLKCYPIPRHDTVYWYQQGPGQDPQFLISFYEKMQSDKGSIPDRFSAQQFSDYHSELNMSSLELGDSALYFCASSQGAPGIEQYFGPGTRLTVT.

V usage is TRBV3-1 (or the pseudogene TRBV3-2) and J usage is TRBJ2-7; the D gene is possibly TRBD1 (6 bases). Trimming removed 1 base at V and 6 bases at J, with 13 bases between. CDR1 is LGHDT and CDR2 is YNNKEL in the germline V gene (reference sequence). The CDR3 loop spans 14 amino acids. In DNA form, the CDR3 reads TGTGCCAGCAGCCAAGGCCTTATGGGGGCCGAGCAGTACTTC. Residues: CASSQGLMGAEQYF.

This clone was observed once. The chain links TRBV19 to TRBJ2-7, with D possibly TRBD1 on 6 matching bases. V lost 4 bases and J 3 bases, leaving 7 bases between the germline ends. Germline CDR1 is LNHDA and CDR2 is SQIVND (reference sequence). This CDR3 has 12 amino acids. Here the CDR3 reads CASSKGGYEQYF. In DNA form, the CDR3 reads TGTGCCAGTAGTAAAGGGGGCTACGAGCAGTACTTC.

This clone has just a few counts. The CDR3, as DNA: TGTGCCAGCAGCGCTCCCATGGAGGATCTTCGCGAGCAGTACTTC. It translates to CASSAPMEDLREQYF. The gene calls are TRBV5-5 and TRBJ2-7, with D maybe TRBD2 (5 bases). The CDR3 runs 15 residues. V lost 4 bases, J lost 6 bases, and 20 bases lay in between. Germline CDR1 SGHKS, CDR2 YYEKEE (reference sequence).

The chain is built from TRBV7-2 and TRBJ2-7; D call uncertain. The CDR3 has 11 residues. Germline V CDR1 and CDR2: SGHTA, FQGNSA. V dropped 5 bases and J dropped 2 bases, with 4 bases sitting between them. The CDR3 DNA is TGTGCCAGCAGCAACACCTACGAGCAGTACTTC. Its translation: CASSNTYEQYF.

The chain uses TRBV29-1 and TRBJ2-1, with TRBD1 matching over 7 bases. After removal of 3 bases from V and 2 bases from J, the junction contained 4 bases not matched to a gene. Germline CDR1 and CDR2: SQVTM and ANQGSEA. The CDR3 has 14 amino acids. DNA for the CDR3: TGCAGCGTTGAGTCTGACAGGGCCTACAATGAGCAGTTCTTC. Translated, it gives CSVESDRAYNEQFF.

V gene TRBV27 combines with J gene TRBJ1-1, with TRBD1 identical over 9 bases. Germline CDR1 is MNHEY and CDR2 is SMNVEV (reference sequence). V trimming: 6 bases; J trimming: 0 bases; junction bases outside the gene matches: 8. This CDR3 has 16 amino acids. The CDR3 DNA follows: TGTGCCAGCAGACTTTCCCGGGACAGGGTGAACACTGAAGCTTTCTTT. Residues: CASRLSRDRVNTEAFF.

The chain has TRBV6-5 and TRBJ1-1; D is unresolved. Deletions cut 7 bases from V and 3 bases from J, with 15 bases between. The CDR3 extends over 14 amino acids. Germline CDR1 and CDR2: MNHEY and SVGAGI. This CDR3 is CASNFAGEDTEAFF. The CDR3 region has the DNA TGTGCCAGCAACTTCGCTGGTGAGGACACTGAAGCTTTCTTT.

The V call is TRBV5-6, the J call TRBJ2-1, with TRBD2 identical over 14 bases. CDR3 length: 18 amino acids. Per germline, CDR1 SGHDT and CDR2 YYEEEE. The V segment lost 0 bases and the J segment 4 bases; nucleotides outside the gene matches: 6. CDR3 in DNA: TGTGCCAGCAGCTTGGCCTTGGGACTAGCGGGGGAATACAATGAGCAGTTCTTC. Translation: CASSLALGLAGEYNEQFF. The complete variable domain, with remaining parts taken from reference TRBV5-6 and TRBJ2-1, reads DAGVTQSPTHLIKTRGQQVTLRCSPKSGHDTVSWYQQALGQGPQFIFQYYEEEERQRGNFPDRFSGHQFPNYSSELNVNALLLGDSALYLCASSLALGLAGEYNEQFFGPGTRLTVL.

The chain employs TRBV30 and TRBJ2-7, with 14 bases that match TRBD2. The germline V gene has CDR1 GTSNPN and CDR2 SVGIG (reference sequence). V was pared by 4 bases and J by 7 bases, with 12 bases of the junction left unmatched. The CDR3 length is 16 residues. The CDR3: CAWTPGLAGASVEQYF. CDR3 coding DNA: TGTGCCTGGACCCCGGGACTAGCGGGAGCCTCGGTAGAGCAGTACTTC. The full variable domain, rest sourced from reference TRBV30 and TRBJ2-7, is SQTIHQWPATLVQPVGSPLSLECTVEGTSNPNLYWYRQAAGRGLQLLFYSVGIGQISSEVPQNLSASRPQDRQFILSSKKLLLSDSGFYLCAWTPGLAGASVEQYFGPGTRLTVT.

In this sample, this clone turned up a few times. The rearrangement links TRBV5-4 to TRBJ1-2; a weak D match, TRBD1 (6 bases). CDR3 length: 14 amino acids. Trimming shortened V by 3 bases and J by 8 bases, and 17 bases separated the two germline ends. The germline gives CDR1 SGHNT, CDR2 YYREEE (reference sequence). CDR3 nucleotide sequence: TGTGCCAGCAGCTACGGGACAACGTACGAAGGCTACACCTTC. The encoded protein is CASSYGTTYEGYTF.

V is TRBV29-1 and J is TRBJ1-2; D may be TRBD1 (6 bases). Looked up from germline, CDR1 is SQVTM and CDR2 is ANQGSEA. With 4 bases removed from V and 1 base from J, the gap between germline ends came to 19 bases. The CDR3 has 16 residues. The chain's CDR3 is CSVVMSGQGSNYGYTF. The DNA for the CDR3 is TGCAGCGTTGTAATGTCAGGGCAGGGGAGTAACTATGGCTACACCTTC.

The chain recombines TRBV27 with TRBJ2-7; 13 nucleotides align to TRBD2. Germline V lookup: CDR1 MNHEY, CDR2 SMNVEV (reference sequence). V was clipped by 6 bases and J by 2 bases; unmatched bases: 1. The CDR3 runs to 14 residues. This CDR3 reads CASRGLAGPYEQYF. Written as DNA, the CDR3 is TGTGCCAGCAGGGGACTAGCGGGACCCTACGAGCAGTACTTC.

This clone showed up just a few times. The V call is TRBV6-5, the J call TRBJ1-2, with TRBD1 as a possible D gene (5 bases). The V gene's germline CDR1 is MNHEY and CDR2 SVGAGI. With 6 bases removed from V and 6 bases from J, the gap between germline ends came to 17 bases. The length of the CDR3 is 14 residues. This CDR3 reads CASRTSTEADGYTF. The DNA of the CDR3 is TGTGCCAGCAGAACCTCGACAGAAGCCGATGGCTACACCTTC.

This chain connects TRBV5-4 to TRBJ2-5; no clear D. The length of the CDR3 is 13 residues. CDR1 is SGHNT and CDR2 is YYREEE in the germline V gene (reference sequence). V was shortened by 4 bases and J by 5 bases, with 12 bases between the two germline ends. The CDR3 DNA follows: TGTGCCAGCAGCGGAGATAGCCGCGAGACCCAGTACTTC. Protein sequence: CASSGDSRETQYF. The variable domain in full, with the rest retrieved from reference TRBV5-4 and TRBJ2-5, is ETGVTQSPTHLIKTRGQQVTLRCSSQSGHNTVSWYQQALGQGPQFIFQYYREEENGRGNFPPRFSGLQFPNYSSELNVNALELDDSALYLCASSGDSRETQYFGPGTRLLVL.

The chain couples TRBV14 to TRBJ2-3; 8 positions match TRBD2. This CDR3 has 19 amino acids. The V segment lost 0 bases and the J segment 4 bases; nucleotides outside the gene matches: 15. Per the germline V gene, CDR1 is SGHDN and CDR2 is FVKESK. As DNA, the CDR3 is TGTGCCAGCAGCCAAGAAAATGATTTTATGCGGGAGGCGCCAGATACGCAGTATTTT. This codes for CASSQENDFMREAPDTQYF.

The chain has TRBV5-1 and TRBJ2-7; 8 bases are a match to TRBD2. Germline loops: CDR1 SGHRS, CDR2 YFSETQ. The length of the CDR3 is 13 residues. V was clipped by 2 bases and J by 6 bases; unmatched bases: 4. The CDR3, as DNA: TGCGCCAGCAGCTTCCTAGCGGGTGGCGAGCAGTACTTC. Amino acids: CASSFLAGGEQYF. Looking up the rest from reference TRBV5-1 and TRBJ2-7 gives the full variable domain: KAGVTQTPRYLIKTRGQQVTLSCSPISGHRSVSWYQQTPGQGLQFLFEYFSETQRNKGNFPGRFSGRQFSNSRSEMNVSTLELGDSALYLCASSFLAGGEQYFGPGTRLTVT.

In DNA, the CDR3 is TGTGCCAGCAGTGAATTGGGGGGGGCCTATGGCTACACCTTC. The encoded protein is CASSELGGAYGYTF. This chain joins TRBV6-1 and TRBJ1-2; TRBD1 might be the D (6 bases). V lost 2 bases and J lost 4, with 11 bases in between. Looked up from germline, CDR1 is MNHNS and CDR2 is SASEGT. This CDR3 contains 14 residues.